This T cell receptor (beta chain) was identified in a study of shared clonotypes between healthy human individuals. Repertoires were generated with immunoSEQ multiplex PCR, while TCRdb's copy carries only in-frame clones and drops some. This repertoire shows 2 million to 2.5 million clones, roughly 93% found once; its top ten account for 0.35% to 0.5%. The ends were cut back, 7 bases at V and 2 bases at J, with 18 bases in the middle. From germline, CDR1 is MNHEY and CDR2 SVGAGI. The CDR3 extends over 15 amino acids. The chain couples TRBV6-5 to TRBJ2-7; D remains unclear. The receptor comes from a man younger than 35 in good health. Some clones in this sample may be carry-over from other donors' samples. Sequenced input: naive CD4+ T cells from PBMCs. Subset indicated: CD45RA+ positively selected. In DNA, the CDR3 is TGTGCCAGCATCCCCGCGGTTGGGATGGCCTACGAGCAGTACTTC. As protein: CASIPAVGMAYEQYF.